The rows below give T cell receptor beta chains drawn from one sample of a study of blood T cell repertoires in COVID-19. Data came from immunoSEQ multiplex PCR; TCRdb stores just in-frame clones and leaves some out. The top ten hold about 22% of the sample, which has about 61,000 clones, roughly 90% seen once. Sequenced: peripheral blood. All receptors come from a woman aged 45-59 years with active or convalescent COVID-19. Each CDR3 is given with its conserved first and last residue. D genes are given only for firm matches. Clone sizes are given selectively: once, few, many, or a class where the clone is expanded.

v_call: TRBV5-5
d_call: TRBD1
j_call: TRBJ2-1
clone_size: NA
cdr3_nt: TGTGCCAGCAGCTCAACAGGGGGCCCCCTCGGCAATGAGCAGTTCTTC
cdr3_aa: CASSSTGGPLGNEQFF

v_call: TRBV3-1/TRBV3-2
d_call: NA
j_call: TRBJ2-2
clone_size: NA
cdr3_nt: TGTGCCAGCAGCCCCGGACAAGGCGGGGAGCTGTTTTTT
cdr3_aa: CASSPGQGGELFF

v_call: TRBV29-1
d_call: TRBD1
j_call: TRBJ2-1
clone_size: once
cdr3_nt: TGCAGCGTTGAGGCGGGACAGGGGCGTGTTGAGCAGTTCTTC
cdr3_aa: CSVEAGQGRVEQFF

v_call: TRBV18
d_call: TRBD1
j_call: TRBJ2-1
clone_size: NA
cdr3_nt: TGTGCCAGCTCACAAGGGACAGGAGCCTACAATGAGCAGTTCTTC
cdr3_aa: CASSQGTGAYNEQFF

v_call: TRBV19
d_call: NA
j_call: TRBJ2-1
clone_size: NA
cdr3_nt: TGTGCCAGTAGTATATTGGGGGGGCGCGAAAATGAGCAGTTCTTC
cdr3_aa: CASSILGGRENEQFF

v_call: TRBV13
d_call: NA
j_call: TRBJ2-7
clone_size: NA
cdr3_nt: TGTGCCAGCAGCTCCTATCTAGGAGGGTACGAGCAGTACTTC
cdr3_aa: CASSSYLGGYEQYF

v_call: TRBV9
d_call: NA
j_call: TRBJ2-2
clone_size: NA
cdr3_nt: TGTGCCAGCAATTTGCAGGAAAACACCGGGGAGCTGTTTTTT
cdr3_aa: CASNLQENTGELFF

v_call: TRBV28
d_call: NA
j_call: TRBJ2-7
clone_size: NA
cdr3_nt: TGTGCCAGCAGTCTAGGTCTGGGCGAGCAGTACTTC
cdr3_aa: CASSLGLGEQYF

v_call: TRBV12-1
d_call: NA
j_call: TRBJ1-3
clone_size: NA
cdr3_nt: TGTGCCAGCAGCCTCCTGACAGGGAGGAATGGAAACACCATATATTTT
cdr3_aa: CASSLLTGRNGNTIYF

v_call: TRBV3-1/TRBV3-2
d_call: NA
j_call: TRBJ1-1
clone_size: NA
cdr3_nt: TGTGCCAGCAGCCAAGGGGCCAGGGTCGGCACTGAAGCTTTCTTT
cdr3_aa: CASSQGARVGTEAFF

v_call: TRBV19
d_call: TRBD2
j_call: TRBJ2-3
clone_size: NA
cdr3_nt: TGTGCCACCGGGGACTACCGAAGCACAGATACGCAGTATTTT
cdr3_aa: CATGDYRSTDTQYF

v_call: TRBV5-1
d_call: TRBD2
j_call: TRBJ2-7
clone_size: few
cdr3_nt: TGCGCCAGCAGCCTAGTCCCCGGGACTAGCAGATACGAGCAGTACTTC
cdr3_aa: CASSLVPGTSRYEQYF

v_call: TRBV5-1
d_call: TRBD2
j_call: TRBJ2-2
clone_size: NA
cdr3_nt: TGCGCCAGCAGCCCCCGACTAGCGCTGAACACCGGGGAGCTGTTTTTT
cdr3_aa: CASSPRLALNTGELFF

v_call: TRBV9
d_call: TRBD1
j_call: TRBJ1-2
clone_size: NA
cdr3_nt: TGTGCCAGCAGCGAAACGACAGGGTCTGGCTACACCTTC
cdr3_aa: CASSETTGSGYTF

v_call: TRBV19
d_call: NA
j_call: TRBJ1-2
clone_size: NA
cdr3_nt: TGTGCCAGTACTCCAGGGGCTCGGGGTGGCTACACCTTC
cdr3_aa: CASTPGARGGYTF